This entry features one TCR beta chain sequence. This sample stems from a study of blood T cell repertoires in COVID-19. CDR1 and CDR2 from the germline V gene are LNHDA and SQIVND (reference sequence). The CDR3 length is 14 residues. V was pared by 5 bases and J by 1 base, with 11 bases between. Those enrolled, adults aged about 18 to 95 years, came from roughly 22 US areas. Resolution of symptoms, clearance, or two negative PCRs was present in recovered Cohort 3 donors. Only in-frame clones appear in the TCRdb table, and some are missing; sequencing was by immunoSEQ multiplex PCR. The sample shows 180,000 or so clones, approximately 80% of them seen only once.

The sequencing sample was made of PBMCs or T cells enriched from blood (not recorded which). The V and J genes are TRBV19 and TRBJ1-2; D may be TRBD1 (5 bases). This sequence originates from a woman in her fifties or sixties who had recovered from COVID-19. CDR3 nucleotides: TGTGCCAGTAGTCTACGGACACTTAACTATGGCTACACCTTC. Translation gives CASSLRTLNYGYTF.